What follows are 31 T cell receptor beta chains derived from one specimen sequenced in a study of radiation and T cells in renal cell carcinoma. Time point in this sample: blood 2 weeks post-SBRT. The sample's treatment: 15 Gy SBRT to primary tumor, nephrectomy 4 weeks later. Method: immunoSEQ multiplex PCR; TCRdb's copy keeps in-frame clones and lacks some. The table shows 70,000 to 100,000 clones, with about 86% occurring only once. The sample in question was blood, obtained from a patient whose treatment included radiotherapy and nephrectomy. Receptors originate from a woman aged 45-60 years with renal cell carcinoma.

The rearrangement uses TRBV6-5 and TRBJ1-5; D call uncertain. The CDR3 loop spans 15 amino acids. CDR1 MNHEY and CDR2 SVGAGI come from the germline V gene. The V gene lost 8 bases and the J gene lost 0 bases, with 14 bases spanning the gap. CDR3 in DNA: TGTGCCAGCTCGGGCGGTCACTATAGCAATCAGCCCCAGCATTTT. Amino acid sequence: CASSGGHYSNQPQHF.

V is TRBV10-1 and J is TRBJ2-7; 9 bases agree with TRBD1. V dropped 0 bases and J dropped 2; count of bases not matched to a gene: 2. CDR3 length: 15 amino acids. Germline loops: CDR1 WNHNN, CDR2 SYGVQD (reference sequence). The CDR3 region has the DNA TGCGCCAGCAGTGAGTCGAGACAGGGGGCCTACGAGCAGTACTTC. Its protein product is CASSESRQGAYEQYF.

CDR3 region: CASSQDKLATDTQYF. CDR3 nucleotide sequence: TGCGCCAGCAGCCAAGATAAACTAGCCACAGATACGCAGTATTTT. The rearrangement joins TRBV4-3 to TRBJ2-3, with a possible D match to TRBD2 (6 bases). Trimming pared 0 bases from V and 2 bases from J, leaving 9 bases between. This CDR3 is built from 15 residues. Germline V gene lookup returns CDR1 LGHNA and CDR2 YSLEER.

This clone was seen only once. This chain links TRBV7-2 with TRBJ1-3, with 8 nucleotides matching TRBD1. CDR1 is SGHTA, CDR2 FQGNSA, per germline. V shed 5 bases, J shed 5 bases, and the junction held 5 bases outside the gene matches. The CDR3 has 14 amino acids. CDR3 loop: CASSPGQGRNTIYF. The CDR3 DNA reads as TGTGCCAGCAGCCCCGGACAGGGCCGAAACACCATATATTTT.

CDR3 protein: CASSLGTSSAFF. For the CDR3, the DNA is TGTGCCAGCAGCTTAGGGACGTCTTCAGCTTTCTTT. The gene calls are TRBV11-3 and TRBJ1-1; D is unclear. Trimming removed 1 base at V and 10 bases at J, with 10 bases between. CDR3 length equals 12 residues. Germline V gene data show CDR1 as SGHNT and CDR2 as YENEEA.

This CDR3 reads CASSPWGETQHF. The CDR3 DNA is TGTGCCAGCAGCCCCTGGGGAGAGACCCAGCATTTT. The rearrangement joins TRBV7-2 to TRBJ1-5; no definite D call. The CDR3 has 12 amino acids. In germline, CDR1 is SGHTA, CDR2 FQGNSA. Deletions cut 5 bases from V and 11 bases from J, with 13 bases between.

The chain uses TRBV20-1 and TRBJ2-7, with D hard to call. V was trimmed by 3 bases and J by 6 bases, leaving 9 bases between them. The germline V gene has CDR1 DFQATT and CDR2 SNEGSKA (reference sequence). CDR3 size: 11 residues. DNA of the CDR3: TGCAGTGCTAGCCGAGACCCCGAGCAGTACTTC. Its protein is CSASRDPEQYF.

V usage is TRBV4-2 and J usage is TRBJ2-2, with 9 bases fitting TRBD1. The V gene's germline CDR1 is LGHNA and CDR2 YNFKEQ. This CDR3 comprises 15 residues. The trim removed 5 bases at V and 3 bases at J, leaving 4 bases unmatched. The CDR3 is CASSGRTGDTGELFF. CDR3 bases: TGTGCCAGCAGCGGTCGGACAGGGGACACCGGGGAGCTGTTTTTT.

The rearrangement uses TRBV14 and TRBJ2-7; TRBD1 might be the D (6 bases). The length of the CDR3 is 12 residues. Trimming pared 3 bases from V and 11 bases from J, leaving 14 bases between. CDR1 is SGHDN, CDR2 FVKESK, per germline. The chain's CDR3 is CASSHNGPGEYF. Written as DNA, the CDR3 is TGTGCCAGCAGCCATAATGGTCCAGGGGAGTACTTC.

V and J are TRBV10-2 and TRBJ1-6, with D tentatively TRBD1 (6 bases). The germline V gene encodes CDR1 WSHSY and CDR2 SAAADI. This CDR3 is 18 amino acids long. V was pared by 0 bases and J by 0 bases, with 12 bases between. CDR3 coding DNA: TGCGCCAGCAGTGAGTCGGGGACACATAGCTCCTATAATTCACCCCTCCACTTT. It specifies CASSESGTHSSYNSPLHF.

CDR3 residues: CATSRGAQDEQFF. The CDR3 DNA reads as TGTGCCACCAGCAGAGGGGCCCAGGATGAGCAGTTCTTC. This sequence joins TRBV15 and TRBJ2-1; D remains unclear. V was pared by 1 base and J by 8 bases, with 9 bases between. The germline V gene encodes CDR1 LNHNV and CDR2 YYDKDF (reference sequence). The CDR3 has 13 amino acids.

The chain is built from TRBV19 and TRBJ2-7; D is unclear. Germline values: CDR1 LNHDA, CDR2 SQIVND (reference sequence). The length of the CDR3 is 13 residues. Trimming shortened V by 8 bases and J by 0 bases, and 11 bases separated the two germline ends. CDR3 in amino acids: CASSSTVSYEQYF. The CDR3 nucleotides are TGTGCCAGTTCGTCGACGGTCTCCTACGAGCAGTACTTC.

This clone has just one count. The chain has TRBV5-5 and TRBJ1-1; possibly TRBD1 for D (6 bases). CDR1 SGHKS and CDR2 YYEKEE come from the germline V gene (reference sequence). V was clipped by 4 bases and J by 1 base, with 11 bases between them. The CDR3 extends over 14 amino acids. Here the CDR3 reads CASSGRTANTEAFF. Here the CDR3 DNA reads TGTGCCAGCAGCGGACGGACAGCGAACACTGAAGCTTTCTTT.

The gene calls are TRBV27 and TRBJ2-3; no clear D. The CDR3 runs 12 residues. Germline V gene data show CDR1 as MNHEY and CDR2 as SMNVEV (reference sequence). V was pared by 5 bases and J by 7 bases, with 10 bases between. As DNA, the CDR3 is TGTGCCAGCAGTCCGTACGGGTATACGCAGTATTTT. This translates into CASSPYGYTQYF.

CDR3 in DNA: TGTGCCAGCAGTGAACGAAATCAGCCCCAGCATTTT. It is translated as CASSERNQPQHF. This chain links TRBV27 with TRBJ1-5; the D is unclear. CDR3 length: 12 residues. Trimming pared 5 bases from V and 4 bases from J, leaving 6 bases between. The V gene's germline CDR1 is MNHEY and CDR2 SMNVEV (reference sequence).

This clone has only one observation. Here the CDR3 DNA reads TGTGCCAGCAGAAGTGGCGGGGGGGCCGAAGATACGCAGTATTTT. It encodes CASRSGGGAEDTQYF. The V call is TRBV5-4, the J call TRBJ2-3; 9 bases line up with TRBD2. The V gene end was trimmed by 5 bases and the J gene end by 5 bases; junction bases not matched to a gene: 9. The germline V gene encodes CDR1 SGHNT and CDR2 YYREEE (reference sequence). The CDR3 has 15 residues.

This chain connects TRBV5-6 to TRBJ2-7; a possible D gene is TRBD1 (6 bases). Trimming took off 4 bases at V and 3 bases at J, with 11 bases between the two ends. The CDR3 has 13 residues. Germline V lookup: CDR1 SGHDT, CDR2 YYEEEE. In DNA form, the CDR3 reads TGTGCCAGCAGCCCTACAGGGCGCTACGAGCAGTACTTC. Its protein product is CASSPTGRYEQYF.

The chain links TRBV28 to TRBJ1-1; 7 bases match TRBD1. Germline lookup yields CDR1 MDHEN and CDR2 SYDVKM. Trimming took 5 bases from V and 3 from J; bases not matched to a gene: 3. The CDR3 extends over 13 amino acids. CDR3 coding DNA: TGTGCCAGCAGTGAGACAGGGTACACTGAAGCTTTCTTT. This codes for CASSETGYTEAFF.

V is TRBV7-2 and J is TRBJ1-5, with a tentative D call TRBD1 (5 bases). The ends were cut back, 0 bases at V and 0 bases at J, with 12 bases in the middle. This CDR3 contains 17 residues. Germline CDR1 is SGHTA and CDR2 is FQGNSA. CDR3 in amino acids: CASSLAGGGTSNQPQHF. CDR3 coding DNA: TGTGCCAGCAGCTTAGCGGGGGGGGGAACTAGCAATCAGCCCCAGCATTTT.

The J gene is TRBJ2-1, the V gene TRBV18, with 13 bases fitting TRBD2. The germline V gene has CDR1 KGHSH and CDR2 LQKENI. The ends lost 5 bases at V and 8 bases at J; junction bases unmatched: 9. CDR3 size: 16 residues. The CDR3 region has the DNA TGTGCCAGCTCAGGAGGACTAGCGGGAGTCTCGGATGAGCAGTTCTTC. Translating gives CASSGGLAGVSDEQFF.

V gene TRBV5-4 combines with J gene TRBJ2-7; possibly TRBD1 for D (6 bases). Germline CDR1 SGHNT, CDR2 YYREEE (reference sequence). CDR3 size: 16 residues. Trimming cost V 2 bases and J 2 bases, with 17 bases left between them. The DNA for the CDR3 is TGTGCCAGCAGCTTTGGGGAAACAGGGACCACCTACGAGCAGTACTTC. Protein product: CASSFGETGTTYEQYF. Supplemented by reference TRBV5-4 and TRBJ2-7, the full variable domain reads ETGVTQSPTHLIKTRGQQVTLRCSSQSGHNTVSWYQQALGQGPQFIFQYYREEENGRGNFPPRFSGLQFPNYSSELNVNALELDDSALYLCASSFGETGTTYEQYFGPGTRLTVT.

The CDR3 DNA reads as TGTGCCAGCAGCGTACAGGCCGGGGGCGACTACGAGCAGTACTTC. It yields the protein CASSVQAGGDYEQYF. V and J are TRBV9 and TRBJ2-7, with D perhaps given as TRBD1 or TRBD2 (6 bases each). Germline CDR1 SGDLS, CDR2 YYNGEE. This CDR3 is built from 15 residues. V gave up 1 base and J gave up 3 bases, with 14 bases separating them.

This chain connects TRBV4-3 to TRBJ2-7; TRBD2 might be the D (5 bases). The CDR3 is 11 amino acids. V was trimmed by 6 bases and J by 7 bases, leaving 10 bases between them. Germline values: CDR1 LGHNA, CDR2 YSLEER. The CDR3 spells CASRSGLEQYF. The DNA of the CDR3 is TGCGCCAGCAGGTCGGGATTGGAGCAGTACTTC.

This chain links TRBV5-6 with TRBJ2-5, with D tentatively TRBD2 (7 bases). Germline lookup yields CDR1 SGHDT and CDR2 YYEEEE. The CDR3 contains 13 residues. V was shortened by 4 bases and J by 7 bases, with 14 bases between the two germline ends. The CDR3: CASSPGGRSTQYF. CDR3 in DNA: TGTGCCAGCAGCCCCGGGGGGCGTTCGACCCAGTACTTC.

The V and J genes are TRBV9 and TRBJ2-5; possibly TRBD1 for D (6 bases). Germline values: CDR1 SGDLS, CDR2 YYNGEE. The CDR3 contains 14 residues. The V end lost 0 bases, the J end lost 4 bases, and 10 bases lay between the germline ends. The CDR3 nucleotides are TGTGCCAGCAGCGTAGGAGTAGGGGGAGAGACCCAGTACTTC. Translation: CASSVGVGGETQYF.

CDR3 DNA sequence: TGTGCCAGCAGCTCTGGACAGGGGCATTCGGTTACCTTC. It yields the protein CASSSGQGHSVTF. V gene TRBV5-6 combines with J gene TRBJ1-2, with 9 bases that match TRBD1. The J segment lost 14 bases and the V segment lost 3 bases, leaving 11 bases of the junction unmatched. Germline V gene sequence: CDR1 SGHDT, CDR2 YYEEEE. This CDR3 comprises 13 residues.

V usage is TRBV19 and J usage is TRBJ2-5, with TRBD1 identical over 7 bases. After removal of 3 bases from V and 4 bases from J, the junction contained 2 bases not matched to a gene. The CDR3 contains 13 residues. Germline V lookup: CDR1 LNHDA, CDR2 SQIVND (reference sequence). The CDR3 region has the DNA TGTGCCAGTAGTATGGCAGGGGGAGAGACCCAGTACTTC. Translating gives CASSMAGGETQYF. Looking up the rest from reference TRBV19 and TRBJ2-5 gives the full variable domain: DGGITQSPKYLFRKEGQNVTLSCEQNLNHDAMYWYRQDPGQGLRLIYYSQIVNDFQKGDIAEGYSVSREKKESFPLTVTSAQKNPTAFYLCASSMAGGETQYFGPGTRLLVL.

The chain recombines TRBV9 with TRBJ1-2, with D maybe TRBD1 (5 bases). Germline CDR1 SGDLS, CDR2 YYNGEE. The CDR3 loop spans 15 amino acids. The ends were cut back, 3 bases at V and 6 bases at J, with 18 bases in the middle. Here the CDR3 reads CASSATNQGWNGYTF. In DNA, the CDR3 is TGTGCCAGCAGCGCAACTAACCAGGGTTGGAATGGCTACACCTTC.

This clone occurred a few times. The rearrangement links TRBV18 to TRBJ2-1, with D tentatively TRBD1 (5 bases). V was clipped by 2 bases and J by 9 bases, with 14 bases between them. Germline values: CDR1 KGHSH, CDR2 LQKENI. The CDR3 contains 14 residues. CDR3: CASSPDSASGEQFF. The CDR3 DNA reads TGTGCCAGCTCACCAGACAGTGCAAGTGGTGAGCAGTTCTTC.

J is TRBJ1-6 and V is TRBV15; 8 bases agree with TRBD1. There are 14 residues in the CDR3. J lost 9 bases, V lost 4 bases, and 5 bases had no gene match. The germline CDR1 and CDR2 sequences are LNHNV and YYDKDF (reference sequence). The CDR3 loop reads CATSTGTGGSPLHF. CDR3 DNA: TGTGCCACCAGCACGGGTACAGGGGGTTCACCCCTCCACTTT.

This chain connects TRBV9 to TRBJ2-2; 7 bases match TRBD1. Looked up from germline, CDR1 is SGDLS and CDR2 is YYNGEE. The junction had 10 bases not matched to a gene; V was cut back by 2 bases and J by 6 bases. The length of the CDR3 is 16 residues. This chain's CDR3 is CASSVGQNTAAGELFF. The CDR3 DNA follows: TGTGCCAGCAGCGTGGGACAGAACACGGCGGCCGGGGAGCTGTTTTTT.